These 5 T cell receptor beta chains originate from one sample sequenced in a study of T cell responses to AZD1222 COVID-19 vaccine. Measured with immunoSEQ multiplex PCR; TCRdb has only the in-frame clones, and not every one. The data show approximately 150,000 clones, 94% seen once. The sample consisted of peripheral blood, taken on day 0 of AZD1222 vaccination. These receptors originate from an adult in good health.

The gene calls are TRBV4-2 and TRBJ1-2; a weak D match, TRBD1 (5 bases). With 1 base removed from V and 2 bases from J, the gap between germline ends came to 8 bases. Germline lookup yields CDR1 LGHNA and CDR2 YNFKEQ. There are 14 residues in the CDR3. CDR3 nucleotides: TGTGCCAGCAGCCAAGCAGGGCAGAACTATGGCTACACCTTC. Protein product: CASSQAGQNYGYTF.

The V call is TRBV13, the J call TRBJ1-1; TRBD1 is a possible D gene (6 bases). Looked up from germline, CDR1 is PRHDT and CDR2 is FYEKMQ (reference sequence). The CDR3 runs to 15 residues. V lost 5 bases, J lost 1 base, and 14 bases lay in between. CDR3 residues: CASSPATGTNTEAFF. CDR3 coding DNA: TGTGCCAGCAGCCCAGCCACAGGGACGAACACTGAAGCTTTCTTT.

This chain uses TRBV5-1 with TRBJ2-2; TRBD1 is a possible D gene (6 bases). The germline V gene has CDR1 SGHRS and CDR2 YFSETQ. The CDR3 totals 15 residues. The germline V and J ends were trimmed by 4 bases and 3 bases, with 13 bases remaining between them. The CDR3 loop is CASSVGGPDTGELFF. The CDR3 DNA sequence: TGCGCCAGCAGCGTAGGGGGTCCAGACACCGGGGAGCTGTTTTTT.

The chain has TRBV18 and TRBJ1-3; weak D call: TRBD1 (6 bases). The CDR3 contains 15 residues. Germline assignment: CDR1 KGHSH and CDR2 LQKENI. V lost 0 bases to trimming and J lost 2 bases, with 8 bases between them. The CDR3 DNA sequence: TGTGCCAGCTCACCACCACAGGGTGCTGGAAACACCATATATTTT. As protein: CASSPPQGAGNTIYF. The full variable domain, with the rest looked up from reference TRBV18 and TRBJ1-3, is NAGVMQNPRHLVRRRGQEARLRCSPMKGHSHVYWYRQLPEEGLKFMVYLQKENIIDESGMPKERFSAEFPKEGPSILRIQQVVRGDSAAYFCASSPPQGAGNTIYFGEGSWLTVV.

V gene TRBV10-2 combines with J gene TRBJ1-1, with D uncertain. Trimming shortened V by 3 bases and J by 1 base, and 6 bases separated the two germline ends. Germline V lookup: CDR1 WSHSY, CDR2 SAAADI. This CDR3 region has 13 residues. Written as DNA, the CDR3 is TGCGCCAGCAGTGACCCACAGAACACTGAAGCTTTCTTT. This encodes CASSDPQNTEAFF.